Shown below are 15 T cell receptor beta chains from a single sample sequenced in a study of blood T cell repertoires in COVID-19. The data were produced by immunoSEQ multiplex PCR, yet TCRdb's version contains in-frame clones alone and is incomplete. The table shows approximately 150,000 clones, with around 80% occurring only once. Material: PBMCs or T cells enriched from blood (not recorded which). The receptors stem from a man in his 70s who had been exposed to COVID-19.

This clone showed up just a few times. The J gene is TRBJ2-5, the V gene TRBV6-5; 8 nucleotides line up with TRBD2. J gave up 5 bases and V 10 bases, and 12 bases lay outside the gene matches. The CDR3 spans 14 residues. In germline, CDR1 is MNHEY, CDR2 SVGAGI. The CDR3 DNA follows: TGTGCCACCCGATACGGGACTAGGTCGGAGACCCAGTACTTC. It specifies CATRYGTRSETQYF.

The V gene is TRBV4-3, the J gene TRBJ1-2; 8 bases map to TRBD1. V trimming: 1 base; J trimming: 6 bases; junction bases outside the gene matches: 4. Germline values: CDR1 LGHNA, CDR2 YSLEER. This CDR3 region has 14 residues. The CDR3 DNA follows: TGCGCCAGCAGCCAAGCGACAGGGGAGGATGGCTACACCTTC. Translation: CASSQATGEDGYTF.

The rearrangement links TRBV12-3 or TRBV12-4 to TRBJ2-2; tentatively, D is TRBD2 (6 bases). Trimming removed 2 bases from V and 8 bases from J, with 9 bases in between. There are 13 residues in the CDR3. The CDR3 nucleotides are TGTGCCAGCAGTTTACGGGGGAAGGGGGAGCTGTTTTTT. Protein: CASSLRGKGELFF.

Only a few counts were recorded for this clone. The chain links TRBV9 to TRBJ1-5; D might be TRBD1 (6 bases). The V gene's germline CDR1 is SGDLS and CDR2 YYNGEE. V lost 0 bases, J lost 7 bases, and 11 bases lay in between. The CDR3 runs 14 residues. CDR3 sequence reads: CASSVARGMQPQHF. In DNA, the CDR3 is TGTGCCAGCAGCGTAGCTAGGGGGATGCAGCCCCAGCATTTT. Using reference TRBV9 and TRBJ1-5 for the parts outside the CDR3, the full variable domain is DSGVTQTPKHLITATGQRVTLRCSPRSGDLSVYWYQQSLDQGLQFLIQYYNGEERAKGNILERFSAQQFPDLHSELNLSSLELGDSALYFCASSVARGMQPQHFGDGTRLSIL.

V gene TRBV6-5 combines with J gene TRBJ2-7; D is possibly TRBD1 (6 bases). CDR1 MNHEY and CDR2 SVGAGI come from the germline V gene. V lost 6 bases and J 6 bases, leaving 15 bases between the germline ends. This CDR3 is built from 13 residues. The CDR3 protein is CASRRDTAREQYF. CDR3 coding DNA: TGTGCCAGCAGGAGGGACACTGCGCGCGAGCAGTACTTC.

The chain uses TRBV28 and TRBJ2-2; 7 nucleotides line up with TRBD1. The V and J ends lost 5 bases and 6 bases, in that order; junction bases with no gene match: 6. The germline CDR1 and CDR2 sequences are MDHEN and SYDVKM. The CDR3 consists of 14 residues. CDR3 in amino acids: CASSPPRGSGELFF. The DNA for the CDR3 is TGTGCCAGCAGTCCCCCCAGGGGGTCCGGGGAGCTGTTTTTT. Together with reference TRBV28 and TRBJ2-2, the CDR3 gives the full variable domain: DVKVTQSSRYLVKRTGEKVFLECVQDMDHENMFWYRQDPGLGLRLIYFSYDVKMKEKGDIPEGYSVSREKKERFSLILESASTNQTSMYLCASSPPRGSGELFFGEGSRLTVL.

This rearrangement joins TRBV5-6 to TRBJ2-2, with D possibly being TRBD2 (6 bases). The V and J ends lost 2 bases and 5 bases respectively, with 16 bases between them. In germline, CDR1 is SGHDT, CDR2 YYEEEE. There are 16 residues in the CDR3. The CDR3 spells CASSFFGGSTTGELFF. The CDR3, as DNA: TGTGCCAGCAGCTTCTTCGGGGGTAGTACGACCGGGGAGCTGTTTTTT. Full variable domain (outside the CDR3, taken from reference TRBV5-6 and TRBJ2-2): DAGVTQSPTHLIKTRGQQVTLRCSPKSGHDTVSWYQQALGQGPQFIFQYYEEEERQRGNFPDRFSGHQFPNYSSELNVNALLLGDSALYLCASSFFGGSTTGELFFGEGSRLTVL.

This chain links TRBV4-1 with TRBJ2-2; D is undetermined. Germline V CDR1 and CDR2: MGHRA, YSYEKL. CDR3 length: 15 amino acids. V shed 0 bases and J shed 4 bases, with 9 bases lying between them. The CDR3 DNA sequence: TGCGCCAGCAGCCAAGAGAGACTTCCCACCGGGGAGCTGTTTTTT. Protein product: CASSQERLPTGELFF.

The rearrangement joins TRBV19 to TRBJ1-2; a weak D match, TRBD1 (5 bases). The CDR3 is 13 amino acids. The V gene lost 1 base and the J gene lost 5 bases, with 8 bases spanning the gap. Per germline, CDR1 LNHDA and CDR2 SQIVND (reference sequence). CDR3 loop: CASSIARDYGYTF. In DNA form, the CDR3 reads TGTGCCAGTAGTATAGCCAGGGATTATGGCTACACCTTC.

The chain combines TRBV2 with TRBJ2-3; 8 nucleotides line up with TRBD2. The CDR3 is 17 amino acids. V trimming: 8 bases; J trimming: 7 bases; junction bases outside the gene matches: 20. Germline CDR1 and CDR2: SNHLY and FYNNEI. The CDR3: CASAAGIRAGGWNTQYF. For the CDR3, the DNA is TGTGCCAGCGCTGCGGGTATAAGGGCGGGGGGTTGGAATACGCAGTATTTT.

V is TRBV7-2 and J is TRBJ2-7, with TRBD1 matching over 8 bases. The trim removed 1 base at V and 1 base at J, leaving 6 bases unmatched. Germline V lookup: CDR1 SGHTA, CDR2 FQGNSA. The CDR3 sequence is 16 residues long. This CDR3 is CASSLGRTGRSYEQYF. The CDR3 bases are TGTGCCAGCAGCTTAGGTAGGACAGGGAGATCCTACGAGCAGTACTTC.

This rearrangement joins TRBV28 to TRBJ1-3; 8 bases match TRBD1. CDR1 and CDR2 (germline): MDHEN, SYDVKM. V lost 8 bases to trimming and J lost 0 bases; unmatched junction nucleotides: 9. CDR3 size: 16 residues. CDR3 DNA: TGTGCCAGCGGCGCCGGGACAGGAACCTCTGGAAACACCATATATTTT. This translates into CASGAGTGTSGNTIYF.

This sequence joins TRBV12-5 and TRBJ1-6; 7 bases align to TRBD1. The germline gives CDR1 LGHNT, CDR2 FRNRAP. V lost 5 bases, J lost 3 bases, and 7 bases stayed unmatched. CDR3 length equals 16 residues. Here the CDR3 reads CASGRLTGLYNSPLHF. The DNA of the CDR3 is TGTGCTAGTGGTCGCCTGACAGGGCTCTATAATTCACCCCTCCACTTT.

The chain employs TRBV5-1 and TRBJ2-3; 7 bases are a match to TRBD1. Germline V gene lookup returns CDR1 SGHRS and CDR2 YFSETQ. CDR3 size: 16 residues. Germline trimming cut 6 bases from V and 3 bases from J; bases unmatched to any gene: 13. The CDR3 loop reads CASTTGVVRGTDTQYF. CDR3 coding DNA: TGCGCCAGCACCACAGGGGTTGTTCGAGGAACAGATACGCAGTATTTT.

The chain combines TRBV2 with TRBJ1-2; 7 bases align to TRBD1. Germline V gene lookup returns CDR1 SNHLY and CDR2 FYNNEI. This CDR3 is 14 amino acids long. The V gene end was trimmed by 8 bases and the J gene end by 3 bases; junction bases not matched to a gene: 9. The CDR3 spells CASAGTVSHYGYTF. The CDR3 nucleotides read TGTGCCAGCGCCGGGACAGTCAGCCACTATGGCTACACCTTC.